This TCR beta chain came from a study of blood T cell repertoires in COVID-19. Study-level background: There were acute and convalescent COVID-19 samples, and they came from the United States, Italy and Spain.

The germline gives CDR1 LGHDT, CDR2 YNNKEL (reference sequence). V lost 1 base and J lost 13; bases outside the gene matches: 16. The CDR3 covers 17 residues. Per the study methods: Counts of nucleated cells, estimated from reference gene primer amplification, were obtained. Method: immunoSEQ multiplex PCR; TCRdb's copy keeps in-frame clones and lacks some. V and J calls and clone size are given by that table; D and trimming were obtained from the DNA. The sample lists around 390,000 clones, just under 90% seen once, with around 9.3% in the top ten. The chain has TRBV3-1 (or the pseudogene TRBV3-2) and TRBJ2-6; the match to TRBD1 covers 7 bases. Sequencing was done on a sample of PBMCs or T cells enriched from blood (not recorded which). This TCR was sampled from a woman between 50 and 59 years old who had recovered from COVID-19. CDR3 DNA: TGTGCCAGCAGCCAAGCGCGGTGGAGGACAGGCCAGGGAGTCCTGACTTTC. This gives the protein CASSQARWRTGQGVLTF.